These T cell receptor beta chains were read from a single sample in a study of cytomegalovirus exposure and HLA in healthy donors. TCRdb keeps only in-frame clones here, not all; method: immunoSEQ multiplex PCR. The sample lists 180,000 or so clones; more than 60% were seen once. Source material: PBMCs. These TCRs come from a female donor in good health and CMV-seronegative. CDR3s include the opening cysteine and the closing phenylalanine or tryptophan. Fields, in order: D gene, J gene, V gene, clone size, CDR3 protein, CDR3 DNA. A D gene is named only where the DNA matches it firmly. Expanded clones are given a class, and other clones once, few, many or no size at all.

D gene: TRBD2
J gene: TRBJ2-1
V gene: TRBV7-8
clone size: NA
CDR3 protein: CASSQLSGTSGGNEQFF
CDR3 DNA: TGTGCCAGCAGCCAACTCTCCGGGACTAGCGGAGGCAATGAGCAGTTCTTC

D gene: TRBD1
J gene: TRBJ2-5
V gene: TRBV15
clone size: NA
CDR3 protein: CATSRRSGQLQETQYF
CDR3 DNA: TGTGCCACCAGCAGGCGGTCGGGACAGCTCCAAGAGACCCAGTACTTC

D gene: NA
J gene: TRBJ1-5
V gene: TRBV6-6
clone size: NA
CDR3 protein: CASTQGLGNQPQHF
CDR3 DNA: TGTGCCAGCACCCAGGGGTTGGGCAATCAGCCCCAGCATTTT

D gene: TRBD2
J gene: TRBJ2-5
V gene: TRBV5-1
clone size: NA
CDR3 protein: CASSPGGRSETQYF
CDR3 DNA: TGCGCCAGCAGCCCCGGGGGGAGGTCGGAGACCCAGTACTTC

D gene: NA
J gene: TRBJ1-5
V gene: TRBV16
clone size: few
CDR3 protein: CASSQIGGNQPQHF
CDR3 DNA: TGTGCCAGCAGCCAAATCGGGGGCAATCAGCCCCAGCATTTT

D gene: NA
J gene: TRBJ2-5
V gene: TRBV11-2
clone size: NA
CDR3 protein: CASSSGGGETQYF
CDR3 DNA: TGTGCCAGCAGCTCGGGGGGCGGGGAGACCCAGTACTTC

D gene: TRBD1
J gene: TRBJ1-6
V gene: TRBV5-5
clone size: NA
CDR3 protein: CASSFTGGTTDSPLHF
CDR3 DNA: TGTGCCAGCAGCTTTACAGGGGGGACAACGGATTCACCCCTCCACTTT

D gene: NA
J gene: TRBJ1-2
V gene: TRBV6-5
clone size: NA
CDR3 protein: CASSRETEGGGYTF
CDR3 DNA: TGTGCCAGCAGTCGGGAAACAGAAGGAGGTGGCTACACCTTC

D gene: TRBD1
J gene: TRBJ1-1
V gene: TRBV2
clone size: NA
CDR3 protein: CASREDRGGTEAFF
CDR3 DNA: TGTGCCAGCAGAGAAGACAGGGGGGGTACTGAAGCTTTCTTT

D gene: NA
J gene: TRBJ2-7
V gene: TRBV6-6
clone size: NA
CDR3 protein: CASCRGDYEQYF
CDR3 DNA: TGTGCCAGCTGCCGGGGTGACTACGAGCAGTACTTC

D gene: NA
J gene: TRBJ2-5
V gene: TRBV7-3
clone size: NA
CDR3 protein: CASSSGRGETQYF
CDR3 DNA: TGTGCCAGCAGCTCCGGAAGGGGAGAGACCCAGTACTTC

D gene: TRBD1
J gene: TRBJ1-5
V gene: TRBV6-5
clone size: NA
CDR3 protein: CASSEQGAVQPQHF
CDR3 DNA: TGTGCCAGCAGCGAACAGGGGGCGGTGCAGCCCCAGCATTTT

D gene: NA
J gene: TRBJ1-3
V gene: TRBV28
clone size: NA
CDR3 protein: CASSSLTLDGGSGNTIYF
CDR3 DNA: TGTGCCAGCAGTTCGTTAACCTTGGACGGAGGCTCTGGAAACACCATATATTTT

D gene: TRBD1
J gene: TRBJ1-2
V gene: TRBV5-4
clone size: NA
CDR3 protein: CASSLVRTGDYGYTF
CDR3 DNA: TGTGCCAGCAGCCTTGTAAGGACAGGGGACTATGGCTACACCTTC

D gene: NA
J gene: TRBJ2-1
V gene: TRBV4-2
clone size: NA
CDR3 protein: CASSQAFGGDEQFF
CDR3 DNA: TGTGCCAGCAGCCAAGCTTTTGGGGGCGATGAGCAGTTCTTC

D gene: NA
J gene: TRBJ2-6
V gene: TRBV4-2
clone size: few
CDR3 protein: CASSQDTNGGGANVLTF
CDR3 DNA: TGTGCCAGCAGCCAAGATACGAACGGGGGTGGGGCCAACGTCCTGACTTTC

D gene: TRBD2
J gene: TRBJ2-7
V gene: TRBV5-1
clone size: NA
CDR3 protein: CASSLASGLAGSYEQYF
CDR3 DNA: TGCGCCAGCAGCTTGGCCTCAGGACTAGCGGGGTCCTACGAGCAGTACTTC

D gene: NA
J gene: TRBJ1-2
V gene: TRBV10-3
clone size: NA
CDR3 protein: CAISGRGEGDYGYTF
CDR3 DNA: TGTGCCATCAGTGGTCGGGGGGAAGGGGACTATGGCTACACCTTC

D gene: TRBD1
J gene: TRBJ2-2
V gene: TRBV25-1
clone size: NA
CDR3 protein: CARDRGTGELFF
CDR3 DNA: TGTGCCAGGGACAGGGGCACCGGGGAGCTGTTTTTT

D gene: TRBD1
J gene: TRBJ1-5
V gene: TRBV7-2
clone size: NA
CDR3 protein: CASSSRDSPAYSNQPQHF
CDR3 DNA: TGTGCCAGCAGCTCCCGGGACAGTCCCGCTTATAGCAATCAGCCCCAGCATTTT

D gene: TRBD1
J gene: TRBJ1-5
V gene: TRBV4-1
clone size: few
CDR3 protein: CASSQEAQGADQPQHF
CDR3 DNA: TGCGCCAGCAGCCAAGAAGCCCAGGGGGCAGATCAGCCCCAGCATTTT

D gene: NA
J gene: TRBJ1-3
V gene: TRBV7-2
clone size: NA
CDR3 protein: CASSIISRGNTIYF
CDR3 DNA: TGTGCCAGCAGCATAATATCCAGGGGAAACACCATATATTTT

D gene: NA
J gene: TRBJ2-1
V gene: TRBV11-3
clone size: once
CDR3 protein: CASSSGVSYNEQFF
CDR3 DNA: TGTGCCAGCAGCAGCGGTGTCTCCTACAATGAGCAGTTCTTC

D gene: TRBD1
J gene: TRBJ1-1
V gene: TRBV7-2
clone size: few
CDR3 protein: CASSFDRVNTEAFF
CDR3 DNA: TGTGCCAGCAGCTTCGACAGGGTGAACACTGAAGCTTTCTTT

D gene: NA
J gene: TRBJ1-5
V gene: TRBV28
clone size: NA
CDR3 protein: CASSFESRYNQPQHF
CDR3 DNA: TGTGCCAGCAGTTTTGAGTCGAGATACAATCAGCCCCAGCATTTT

D gene: TRBD2
J gene: TRBJ2-1
V gene: TRBV5-1
clone size: NA
CDR3 protein: CASSNDVMGTRGGPNEQFF
CDR3 DNA: TGCGCCAGCAGCAATGACGTAATGGGGACGCGGGGGGGCCCAAATGAGCAGTTCTTC

D gene: NA
J gene: TRBJ1-2
V gene: TRBV28
clone size: NA
CDR3 protein: CASRVRGVAYGYTF
CDR3 DNA: TGTGCCAGCAGAGTCAGGGGAGTGGCCTATGGCTACACCTTC

D gene: NA
J gene: TRBJ1-5
V gene: TRBV28
clone size: NA
CDR3 protein: CASSRTVNQPQHF
CDR3 DNA: TGTGCCAGCAGTCGGACTGTCAATCAGCCCCAGCATTTT

D gene: TRBD1
J gene: TRBJ2-2
V gene: TRBV25-1
clone size: once
CDR3 protein: CASSGTVAIGGELFF
CDR3 DNA: TGTGCCAGCTCCGGGACAGTTGCGATTGGCGGGGAGCTGTTTTTT

D gene: TRBD1
J gene: TRBJ2-3
V gene: TRBV11-2
clone size: NA
CDR3 protein: CASSRQGVGGTDTQYF
CDR3 DNA: TGTGCCAGCAGCCGACAGGGGGTAGGGGGCACAGATACGCAGTATTTT

D gene: NA
J gene: TRBJ2-7
V gene: TRBV28
clone size: few
CDR3 protein: CASSLVGRGNEQYF
CDR3 DNA: TGTGCCAGCAGTTTAGTTGGCAGGGGCAACGAGCAGTACTTC

D gene: TRBD1
J gene: TRBJ1-4
V gene: TRBV9
clone size: NA
CDR3 protein: CASSVAFGQGDEKLFF
CDR3 DNA: TGTGCCAGCAGCGTAGCCTTTGGGCAGGGGGATGAAAAACTGTTTTTT

D gene: NA
J gene: TRBJ1-6
V gene: TRBV15
clone size: NA
CDR3 protein: CATSRDTAAVSSYNSPLHF
CDR3 DNA: TGTGCCACCAGCAGAGATACGGCGGCAGTCAGCTCCTATAATTCACCCCTCCACTTT